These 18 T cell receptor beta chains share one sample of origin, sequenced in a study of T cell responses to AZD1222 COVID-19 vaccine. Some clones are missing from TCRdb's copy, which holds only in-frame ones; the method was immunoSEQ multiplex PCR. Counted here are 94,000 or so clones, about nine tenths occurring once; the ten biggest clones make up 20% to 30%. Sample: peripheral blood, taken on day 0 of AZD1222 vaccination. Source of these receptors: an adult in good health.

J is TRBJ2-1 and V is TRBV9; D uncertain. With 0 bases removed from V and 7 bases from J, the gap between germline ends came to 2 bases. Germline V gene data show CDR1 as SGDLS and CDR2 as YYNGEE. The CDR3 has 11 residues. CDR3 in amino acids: CASSVENEQFF. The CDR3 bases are TGTGCCAGCAGCGTAGAGAATGAGCAGTTCTTC.

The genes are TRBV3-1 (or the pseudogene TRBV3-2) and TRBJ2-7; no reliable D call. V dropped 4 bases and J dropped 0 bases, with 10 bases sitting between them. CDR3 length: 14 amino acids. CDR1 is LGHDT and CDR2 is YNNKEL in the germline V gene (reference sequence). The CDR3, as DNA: TGTGCCAGCAGCCCCGTTGGGTCCTCCTACGAGCAGTACTTC. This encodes CASSPVGSSYEQYF.

The CDR3 here is CASSGQGRSATEAFF. In nucleotides, the CDR3 is TGTGCCAGCAGTGGACAGGGACGGTCGGCCACTGAAGCTTTCTTT. The gene calls are TRBV2 and TRBJ1-1; 7 nucleotides agree with TRBD1. V lost 4 bases to trimming and J lost 4 bases; unmatched junction nucleotides: 9. CDR3 length: 15 residues. The germline CDR1 and CDR2 sequences are SNHLY and FYNNEI.

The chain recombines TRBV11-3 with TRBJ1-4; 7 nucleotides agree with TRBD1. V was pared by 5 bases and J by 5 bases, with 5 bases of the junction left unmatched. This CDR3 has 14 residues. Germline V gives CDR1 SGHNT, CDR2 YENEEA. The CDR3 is CASSLVTGNEKLFF. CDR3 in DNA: TGTGCCAGCAGCCTCGTGACAGGGAATGAAAAACTGTTTTTT.

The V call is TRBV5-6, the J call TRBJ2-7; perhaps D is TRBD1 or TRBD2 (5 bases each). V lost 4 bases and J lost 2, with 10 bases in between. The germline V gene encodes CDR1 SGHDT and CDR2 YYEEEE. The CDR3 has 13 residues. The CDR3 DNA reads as TGTGCCAGCAGCCGGGACGTACCCTACGAGCAGTACTTC. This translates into CASSRDVPYEQYF.

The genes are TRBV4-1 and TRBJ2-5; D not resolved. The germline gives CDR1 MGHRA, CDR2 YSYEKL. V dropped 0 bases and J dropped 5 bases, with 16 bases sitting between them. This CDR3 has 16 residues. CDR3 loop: CASSQDGARISETQYF. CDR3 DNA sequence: TGCGCCAGCAGCCAAGATGGAGCCAGGATTTCGGAGACCCAGTACTTC.

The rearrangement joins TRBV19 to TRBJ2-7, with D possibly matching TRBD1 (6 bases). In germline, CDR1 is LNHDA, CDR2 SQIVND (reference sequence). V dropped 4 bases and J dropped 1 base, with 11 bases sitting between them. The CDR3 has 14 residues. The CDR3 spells CASSKDSFSYEQYF. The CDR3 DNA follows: TGTGCCAGTAGTAAGGACAGTTTTTCCTACGAGCAGTACTTC. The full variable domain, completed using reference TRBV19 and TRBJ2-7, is DGGITQSPKYLFRKEGQNVTLSCEQNLNHDAMYWYRQDPGQGLRLIYYSQIVNDFQKGDIAEGYSVSREKKESFPLTVTSAQKNPTAFYLCASSKDSFSYEQYFGPGTRLTVT.

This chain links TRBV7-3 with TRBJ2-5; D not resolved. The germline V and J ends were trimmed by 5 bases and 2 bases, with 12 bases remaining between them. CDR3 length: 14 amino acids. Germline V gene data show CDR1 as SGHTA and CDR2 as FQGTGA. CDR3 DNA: TGTGCCAGCAGCCAGCGACACGGACAAGAGACCCAGTACTTC. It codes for CASSQRHGQETQYF.

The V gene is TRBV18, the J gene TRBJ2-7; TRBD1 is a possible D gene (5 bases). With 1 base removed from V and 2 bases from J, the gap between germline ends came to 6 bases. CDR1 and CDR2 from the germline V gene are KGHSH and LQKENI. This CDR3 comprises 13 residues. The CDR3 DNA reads TGTGCCAGCTCACCACAGGGGACCTACGAGCAGTACTTC. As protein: CASSPQGTYEQYF. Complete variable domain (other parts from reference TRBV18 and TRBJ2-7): NAGVMQNPRHLVRRRGQEARLRCSPMKGHSHVYWYRQLPEEGLKFMVYLQKENIIDESGMPKERFSAEFPKEGPSILRIQQVVRGDSAAYFCASSPQGTYEQYFGPGTRLTVT.

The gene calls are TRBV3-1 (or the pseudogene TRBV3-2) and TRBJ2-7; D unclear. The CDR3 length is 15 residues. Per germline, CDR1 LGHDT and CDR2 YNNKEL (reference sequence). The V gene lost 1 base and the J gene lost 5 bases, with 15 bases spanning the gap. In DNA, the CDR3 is TGTGCCAGCAGCCAAGGGAGAAGACGGGCTAACGAGCAGTACTTC. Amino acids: CASSQGRRRANEQYF.

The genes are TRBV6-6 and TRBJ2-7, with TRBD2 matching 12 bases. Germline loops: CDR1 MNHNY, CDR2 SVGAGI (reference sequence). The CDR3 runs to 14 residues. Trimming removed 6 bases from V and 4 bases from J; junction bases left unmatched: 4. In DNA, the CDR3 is TGTGCCAGCAGCGGGCTAGCGGGAGGGTACGAGCAGTACTTC. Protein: CASSGLAGGYEQYF.

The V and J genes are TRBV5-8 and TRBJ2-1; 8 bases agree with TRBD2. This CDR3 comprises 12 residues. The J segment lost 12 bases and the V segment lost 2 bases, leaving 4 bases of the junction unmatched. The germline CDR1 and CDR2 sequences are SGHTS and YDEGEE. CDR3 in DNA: TGTGCCAGCAGCTTAGCGGGAGTAGGGCAGTTCTTC. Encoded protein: CASSLAGVGQFF.

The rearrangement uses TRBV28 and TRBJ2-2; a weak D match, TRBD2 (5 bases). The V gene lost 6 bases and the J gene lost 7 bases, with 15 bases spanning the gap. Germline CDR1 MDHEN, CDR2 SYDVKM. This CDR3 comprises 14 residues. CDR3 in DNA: TGTGCCAGCAGGAACACTAGGTTCAGCGGGGAGCTGTTTTTT. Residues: CASRNTRFSGELFF. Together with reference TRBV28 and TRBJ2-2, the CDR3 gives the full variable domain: DVKVTQSSRYLVKRTGEKVFLECVQDMDHENMFWYRQDPGLGLRLIYFSYDVKMKEKGDIPEGYSVSREKKERFSLILESASTNQTSMYLCASRNTRFSGELFFGEGSRLTVL.

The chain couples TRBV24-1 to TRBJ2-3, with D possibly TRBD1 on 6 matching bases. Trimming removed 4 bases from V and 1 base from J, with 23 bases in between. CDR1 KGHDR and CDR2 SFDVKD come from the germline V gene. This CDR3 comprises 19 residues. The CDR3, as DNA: TGTGCCACCAGTGACCCCTCCACCCCGACAGGTTTCGGCACAGATACGCAGTATTTT. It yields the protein CATSDPSTPTGFGTDTQYF.

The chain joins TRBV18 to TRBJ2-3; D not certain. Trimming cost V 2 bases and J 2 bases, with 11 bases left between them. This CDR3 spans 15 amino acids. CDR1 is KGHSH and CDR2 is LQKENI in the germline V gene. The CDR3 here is CASSPMSTVTDTQYF. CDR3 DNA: TGTGCCAGCTCACCAATGTCGACTGTCACAGATACGCAGTATTTT.

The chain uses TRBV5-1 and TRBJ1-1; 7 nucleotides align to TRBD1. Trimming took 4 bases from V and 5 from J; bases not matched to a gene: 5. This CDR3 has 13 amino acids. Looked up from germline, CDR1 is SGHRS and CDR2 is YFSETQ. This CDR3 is CASSLGTATEAFF. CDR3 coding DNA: TGCGCCAGCAGCCTGGGGACAGCTACTGAAGCTTTCTTT.

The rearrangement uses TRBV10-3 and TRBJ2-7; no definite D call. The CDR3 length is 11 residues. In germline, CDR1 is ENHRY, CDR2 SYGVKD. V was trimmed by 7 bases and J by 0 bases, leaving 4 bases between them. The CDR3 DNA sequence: TGTGCCATCAAAGGCTCCTACGAGCAGTACTTC. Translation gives CAIKGSYEQYF.

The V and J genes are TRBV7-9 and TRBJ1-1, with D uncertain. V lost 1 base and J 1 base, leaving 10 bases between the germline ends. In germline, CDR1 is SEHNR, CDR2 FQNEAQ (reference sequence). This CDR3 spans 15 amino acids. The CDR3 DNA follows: TGTGCCAGCAGCTTAGACACGCTCTGGAACACTGAAGCTTTCTTT. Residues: CASSLDTLWNTEAFF.